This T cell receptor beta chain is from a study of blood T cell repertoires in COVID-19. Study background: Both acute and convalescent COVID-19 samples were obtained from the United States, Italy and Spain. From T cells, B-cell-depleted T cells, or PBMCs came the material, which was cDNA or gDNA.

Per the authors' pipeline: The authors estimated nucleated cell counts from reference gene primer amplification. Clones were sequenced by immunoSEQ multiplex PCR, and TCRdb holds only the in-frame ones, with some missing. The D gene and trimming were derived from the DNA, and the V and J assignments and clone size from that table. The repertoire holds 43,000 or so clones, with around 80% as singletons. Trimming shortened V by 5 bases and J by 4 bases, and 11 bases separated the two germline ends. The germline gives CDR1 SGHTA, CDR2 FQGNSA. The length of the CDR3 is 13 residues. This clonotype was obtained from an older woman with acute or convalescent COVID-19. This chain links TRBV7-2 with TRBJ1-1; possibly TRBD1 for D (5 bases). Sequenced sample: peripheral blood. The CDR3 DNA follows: TGTGCCAGCAGCGCTCTAGGGGCCACTGAAGCTTTCTTT. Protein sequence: CASSALGATEAFF.